This T cell receptor (beta chain) was captured in a study of CD8 T cells in Susac syndrome (dated by TCRdb to the late 2010s). Study-level background: Whether CD8+ T cell activation and differentiation in Susac syndrome was antigen driven was tested using repertoire sequencing.

In regard to this clonotype: There is no known antigen for this receptor. Base qualities are missing; no much larger clone stands one base away.

High-throughput TCR beta sequencing profiled peripheral blood CD8+ and CD4+ T cells from healthy donors, Susac syndrome patients and multiple sclerosis patients. The healthy donors served as controls matched for age and sex. Bulk CD8+ and CD4+ T cells were purified magnetically by negative isolation, whereas CD8+ TEMRA cells were enriched by FACS. Blood was collected in EDTA tubes and processed within 24 hours, with PBMCs isolated through density gradient centrifugation. PBMCs intended for TCR sequencing were frozen in liquid nitrogen and were later thawed in a 37 degrees C water bath. The sorted or isolated CD4+, CD8+ and CD8+ TEMRA cells had a purity of 90% or higher. The investigation overall reported the following: The number of individuals in the TCR sequencing and HLA analysis was recognized as being relatively small.

RNA was extracted using the RNeasy kit, and about 0.45 to 1 ug of the RNA was reverse transcribed with random hexamers. TCR beta CDR3 regions were amplified with the immunoSEQ multiplex PCR assay covering 54 Vbeta and 13 Jbeta segments. Bias from PCR amplification was corrected by using a synthetic template baseline for primer optimization and for computational correction. As for how the authors treated the data: Reads were annotated to V, D and J genes per IMGT and analyzed with immunoSEQ Analyzer, keeping only productive sequences. Clonality was calculated as one minus the Shannon entropy normalized by log2 of the number of productive unique sequences. For each patient and control, public and private clones were evaluated among the 100 most prevalent clones. Susac-specific clones were defined as absent from healthy and MS cohorts, around 970 published viral clones and other ImmuneACCESS disease sequences. The raw public data were reprocessed by TCRdb itself: fastp quality trimming at Q25, MiXCR clonotype calling, in-frame beta chains only. Identical CDR3 proteins give one entry, which carries the most common genes and DNA. Here the V and J calls rest on TCRdb's processing, not on the authors' analysis. Within this sample are around 160,000 distinct CDR3 sequences, with approximately 96% of them counted one time only. The ten largest make up about 0.13% of the sample.

The specimen was CD4+ T cells from PBMCs. The sequence was obtained from a human donor in good health.

For the CDR3, the sequence is CASSQGINYNSPLHF. The DNA sequence follows: TGTGCCAGCAGCCAGGGAATCAACTATAATTCACCCCTCCACTTT. The rearrangement joined TRBV6-2 or TRBV6-3 to TRBJ1-6, and perhaps TRBD1 as D gene, on 5 matching bases. CDR3 length: 15 amino acids, cysteine to phenylalanine. The DNA shown is the 45-base CDR3, in frame from base 1. Taken from the germline V gene, the CDR1 and CDR2 loops are MNHEY and SVGEGT. The junction carries 12 bases between V and J, which are trimmed by 6 bases and 3 bases respectively.